This is a list of T cell receptor beta chains from one sample in a study of a mutant IDH1 vaccine in newly diagnosed glioma. Data came from immunoSEQ multiplex PCR; TCRdb stores just in-frame clones and leaves some out. The table records about 50,000 clones, 75% of them present only once. Antigens of these TCRs are unknown. Sequencing was performed on PBMCs, taken from a glioma patient whose treatment included an IDH1 peptide vaccine. The receptor set was obtained from a middle-aged man with glioma. Each CDR3 is given with its conserved first and last residue. Fields, in order: CDR3 DNA, CDR3 protein, clone size, V gene, D gene, J gene. A D gene is named only where the DNA matches it firmly. Only part of the rows carry a size: once, few, many, or a class if the clone is expanded.

CDR3 DNA: TGTGCCAGCAGCTCCACCGGGACTAGCAACGATGAGCAGTTCTTC
CDR3 protein: CASSSTGTSNDEQFF
clone size: .
V gene: TRBV9
D gene: TRBD2
J gene: TRBJ2-1

CDR3 DNA: TGCGCCAGCAGCTTTCAAAATAGCAATCAGCCCCAGCATTTT
CDR3 protein: CASSFQNSNQPQHF
clone size: .
V gene: TRBV4-1
D gene: .
J gene: TRBJ1-5

CDR3 DNA: TGCGCCAGCAGTGACCTACAGAAAACGGCTACAGATACGCAGTATTTT
CDR3 protein: CASSDLQKTATDTQYF
clone size: .
V gene: TRBV10-1
D gene: .
J gene: TRBJ2-3

CDR3 DNA: TGTGCCAGCAGCTTACGAGCGGGGGGTGGTGAGCAGTACTTC
CDR3 protein: CASSLRAGGGEQYF
clone size: .
V gene: TRBV7-8
D gene: TRBD2
J gene: TRBJ2-7

CDR3 DNA: TGTGCCAGCAGCAATCCGGGCCGACGGTACACTGAAGCTTTCTTT
CDR3 protein: CASSNPGRRYTEAFF
clone size: .
V gene: TRBV7-2
D gene: .
J gene: TRBJ1-1

CDR3 DNA: TGTGCCAGCAGCCAAGTCCCAGAACTCTATGGCTACACCTTC
CDR3 protein: CASSQVPELYGYTF
clone size: .
V gene: TRBV14
D gene: .
J gene: TRBJ1-2

CDR3 DNA: TGTGCCAGCAGTGAAATTAGCGGGGAGACCCAGTACTTC
CDR3 protein: CASSEISGETQYF
clone size: once
V gene: TRBV2
D gene: TRBD2
J gene: TRBJ2-5

CDR3 DNA: TGTGCCAGCTCGGGCGGGACAGGGGGAAAATACGAGCAGTACTTC
CDR3 protein: CASSGGTGGKYEQYF
clone size: few
V gene: TRBV18
D gene: TRBD1
J gene: TRBJ2-7

CDR3 DNA: TGTGCCAGCAGCCGAGCGGGTCGAGGGGACTATGGCTACACCTTC
CDR3 protein: CASSRAGRGDYGYTF
clone size: .
V gene: TRBV5-6
D gene: .
J gene: TRBJ1-2

CDR3 DNA: TGTGCCAGCAGCTTCGCCGGGACCCTGGGGGAGCAGTACTTC
CDR3 protein: CASSFAGTLGEQYF
clone size: .
V gene: TRBV7-2
D gene: .
J gene: TRBJ2-7

CDR3 DNA: TGCAGTGCAAGACTAGCGAATGAGCAGTTCTTC
CDR3 protein: CSARLANEQFF
clone size: once
V gene: TRBV20-1
D gene: TRBD2
J gene: TRBJ2-1

CDR3 DNA: TGTGCCAGCAGTTTTAGGAGCGAGTTATACGAGCAGTACTTC
CDR3 protein: CASSFRSELYEQYF
clone size: .
V gene: TRBV27
D gene: .
J gene: TRBJ2-7

CDR3 DNA: TGTGCCAGCAGCCTGTCCGACGCCCCCCAGTACTTC
CDR3 protein: CASSLSDAPQYF
clone size: .
V gene: TRBV14
D gene: .
J gene: TRBJ2-5

CDR3 DNA: TGTGCCATCTCGAGAGGGGCTAGGGGCAATCAGCCCCAGCATTTT
CDR3 protein: CAISRGARGNQPQHF
clone size: .
V gene: TRBV10-3
D gene: .
J gene: TRBJ1-5

CDR3 DNA: TGTGCCAGCAGTTCGTGGACTGCCGACGAGCAGTACTTC
CDR3 protein: CASSSWTADEQYF
clone size: .
V gene: TRBV27
D gene: .
J gene: TRBJ2-7

CDR3 DNA: TGTGCCAGCAGCCAAGATGGCCGGAACGAGCAGTACTTC
CDR3 protein: CASSQDGRNEQYF
clone size: .
V gene: TRBV4-2
D gene: .
J gene: TRBJ2-7

CDR3 DNA: TGTGCCAGCACCTCGGACAGGGGGCGGTCGGACGGCTACACCTTC
CDR3 protein: CASTSDRGRSDGYTF
clone size: .
V gene: TRBV6-1
D gene: TRBD1
J gene: TRBJ1-2

CDR3 DNA: TGCGCCAGCAGCGCCCCCCCGGGACAGGGGGAAGAGACCCAGTACTTC
CDR3 protein: CASSAPPGQGEETQYF
clone size: few
V gene: TRBV5-1
D gene: TRBD1
J gene: TRBJ2-5

CDR3 DNA: TGTGCCTGGAGTCCACAAGATCAGCCCCAGCATTTT
CDR3 protein: CAWSPQDQPQHF
clone size: .
V gene: TRBV30
D gene: .
J gene: TRBJ1-5

CDR3 DNA: TGTGCCAGCAGCCCTGGGGGACTAGCGGGCCTCGGTGAGCAGTTCTTC
CDR3 protein: CASSPGGLAGLGEQFF
clone size: .
V gene: TRBV7-9
D gene: TRBD2
J gene: TRBJ2-1

CDR3 DNA: TGTGCCAGCAGCGTAGCTCCTAGCGGGGGGTACAATGAGCAGTTCTTC
CDR3 protein: CASSVAPSGGYNEQFF
clone size: .
V gene: TRBV9
D gene: TRBD2
J gene: TRBJ2-1

CDR3 DNA: TGTGCCAGCAGCTTACCCCCCCGCCAGGGCTACGAGCAGTACTTC
CDR3 protein: CASSLPPRQGYEQYF
clone size: medium-sized
V gene: TRBV7-9
D gene: .
J gene: TRBJ2-7

CDR3 DNA: TGTGCCAGCAGCTTAACAACCCGGGAAGAAGTGACAGATACGCAGTATTTT
CDR3 protein: CASSLTTREEVTDTQYF
clone size: .
V gene: TRBV7-9
D gene: .
J gene: TRBJ2-3

CDR3 DNA: TGCGCCAGCAGTCAACAGAGGCAATCGCCCTACGAGCAGTACTTC
CDR3 protein: CASSQQRQSPYEQYF
clone size: .
V gene: TRBV23-1
D gene: .
J gene: TRBJ2-7

CDR3 DNA: TGTGCCAGTTCCTTACAGGGATACGAGCAGTACTTC
CDR3 protein: CASSLQGYEQYF
clone size: .
V gene: TRBV5-6
D gene: .
J gene: TRBJ2-7

CDR3 DNA: TGCGCCAGCAGCTTGATCACAGGGTCATCGGCTGAAGCTTTCTTT
CDR3 protein: CASSLITGSSAEAFF
clone size: .
V gene: TRBV5-1
D gene: .
J gene: TRBJ1-1

CDR3 DNA: TGTGCCAGCAGCTTGGACCCCTCCAGGGCCTCCTACGAGCAGTACTTC
CDR3 protein: CASSLDPSRASYEQYF
clone size: .
V gene: TRBV5-4
D gene: .
J gene: TRBJ2-7

CDR3 DNA: TGCAGCGTTGAAGAATGGGACAGGGTGAGGGAGCAGTTCTTC
CDR3 protein: CSVEEWDRVREQFF
clone size: few
V gene: TRBV29-1
D gene: TRBD1
J gene: TRBJ2-1

CDR3 DNA: TGTGCCAGCAGCGTAGCTCCGGGACGAGGTGAAAAACTGTTTTTT
CDR3 protein: CASSVAPGRGEKLFF
clone size: .
V gene: TRBV9
D gene: .
J gene: TRBJ1-4

CDR3 DNA: TGTGCCAGCAGCTTAGCCGGGACAGTGACAGCCTACGAGCAGTACTTC
CDR3 protein: CASSLAGTVTAYEQYF
clone size: .
V gene: TRBV7-2
D gene: TRBD1
J gene: TRBJ2-7

CDR3 DNA: TGTGCCATCAGTGGAGGTTACCAAGAGACCCAGTACTTC
CDR3 protein: CAISGGYQETQYF
clone size: .
V gene: TRBV10-3
D gene: .
J gene: TRBJ2-5